Below, 11 T cell receptor beta chains from the same sample are listed, as sequenced in a study of blood T cells in healthy people across ages. It was with a sample-barcoded 5' primer and a J-beta primer mix that a second PCR of roughly 7 to 12 cycles was run. In TCRdb, the 5' RACE reads were re-called with MiXCR into one record per CDR3 protein. The sample contains 1.5 million to 2 million distinct CDR3 sequences, about 30% of which appear only once. The sequencing input was blood. These receptors were obtained from a woman aged 25 to 39 in good health.

The V call is TRBV12-3 or TRBV12-4, the J call TRBJ2-3, with TRBD1 as a possible D gene (6 bases). The CDR3 totals 17 residues. Trimming left V 5 bases short and J 3 bases short, with 21 bases between. The CDR3 nucleotides are TGTGCCAGCAGTCCCATGGGGTGGACAGACGGAACAGATACGCAGTATTTT. It is translated as CASSPMGWTDGTDTQYF.

The chain has TRBV7-6 and TRBJ2-1, with TRBD2 matching over 13 bases. V trimming: 5 bases; J trimming: 10 bases; junction bases outside the gene matches: 11. CDR1 is SGHVS, CDR2 FNYEAQ, per germline. CDR3 length: 16 amino acids. CDR3 nucleotide sequence: TGTGCCAGCAGCGGTGAACTAGCGGGAGGGTCCGGGGAGCAGTTCTTC. It is translated as CASSGELAGGSGEQFF.

As concerns this clonotype: Given a much more abundant clone one base away, this may be a read error. The chain couples TRBV7-2 to TRBJ2-6; D possibly corresponds to TRBD1 (5 bases). The germline CDR1 and CDR2 sequences are SGHTA and FQGNSA. This CDR3 spans 13 amino acids. Written as DNA, the CDR3 is TGTGCCAGCAGCTTACCTGGGGCCAACGTCCGGACTTTC. As protein: CASSLPGANVRTF. Full variable domain (missing parts from reference TRBV7-2 and TRBJ2-6): GAGVSQSPSNKVTEKGKDVELRCDPISGHTALYWYRQSLGQGLEFLIYFQGNSAPDKSGLPSDRFSAERTGGSVSTLTIQRTQQEDSAVYLCASSLPGANVRTFGAGSRLTVL.

This clonotype was recorded many times. A junction boundary mismatches the germline segment, possibly from a read error. The chain couples TRBV6-7 to TRBJ2-7; D is unresolved. TRBV6-7 is flagged as an ORF with uncertain function. The CDR3 has 11 residues. CDR3 DNA sequence: TGTGCCGGCAGTTGCTCCTACGAGCAGTACTTC. Translating gives CAGSCSYEQYF.

As concerns this clonotype: A much larger clone differs by one base, so this may be a read error. This chain joins TRBV20-1 and TRBJ2-4; 10 bases are shared with TRBD2. Germline lookup yields CDR1 DFQATT and CDR2 SNEGSKA (reference sequence). V was clipped by 3 bases and J by 13 bases; unmatched bases: 24. The CDR3 runs 18 residues. As DNA, the CDR3 is TGCAGTGCTAGTCCCCCTAGCGGGGGCTACCACTCCTACAATGAGCAGTACTTC. It encodes CSASPPSGGYHSYNEQYF.

This clonotype was counted a few times. The rearrangement uses TRBV7-2 and TRBJ2-3, with TRBD2 matching 11 bases. With V trimmed by 8 bases and J by 3 bases, 4 bases remained unmatched. The CDR3 runs to 14 residues. The germline CDR1 and CDR2 sequences are SGHTA and FQGNSA. CDR3 residues: CASLSGRVTDTQYF. CDR3 DNA: TGTGCCAGCCTTAGCGGGAGGGTGACAGATACGCAGTATTTT. Full variable domain (rest looked up from reference TRBV7-2 and TRBJ2-3): GAGVSQSPSNKVTEKGKDVELRCDPISGHTALYWYRQSLGQGLEFLIYFQGNSAPDKSGLPSDRFSAERTGGSVSTLTIQRTQQEDSAVYLCASLSGRVTDTQYFGPGTRLTVL.

The V gene is TRBV18, the J gene TRBJ2-1; 10 bases fit TRBD1. CDR1 KGHSH and CDR2 LQKENI come from the germline V gene. J was trimmed by 0 bases and V by 6 bases; bases with no gene match: 5. The CDR3 has 16 amino acids. CDR3 residues: CASSQTGGISYNEQFF. CDR3 sequence (DNA): TGTGCCAGCTCCCAGACAGGGGGCATCTCCTACAATGAGCAGTTCTTC.

As for this clonotype: A read error may account for a junction end that differs from germline. This chain connects TRBV12-3 or TRBV12-4 to TRBJ1-5; TRBD1 agrees at 8 bases. The CDR3 is made up of 16 amino acids. CDR3 residues: CASTLRPGGAYQPLHF. The CDR3, as DNA: TGTGCCAGCACCTTGAGGCCAGGGGGCGCGTATCAGCCCCTGCATTTT.

The chain uses TRBV20-1 and TRBJ1-1, with D tentatively TRBD1 (5 bases). The CDR3 length is 14 residues. CDR1 DFQATT and CDR2 SNEGSKA come from the germline V gene (reference sequence). The germline V and J ends were trimmed by 3 bases and 4 bases, with 15 bases remaining between them. This chain's CDR3 is CSASRDRGCTEAFF. Written as DNA, the CDR3 is TGCAGTGCTAGCCGGGACCGGGGTTGCACTGAAGCTTTCTTT.

In this sample, this clonotype turned up a few times. This chain links TRBV9 with TRBJ2-3; D gene ambiguous. Deletions cut 0 bases from V and 8 bases from J, with 10 bases between. CDR3 length equals 13 residues. Germline assignment: CDR1 SGDLS and CDR2 YYNGEE. As DNA, the CDR3 is TGTGCCAGCAGCGTAGCGGTAGTCAGTACGCAGTATTTT. This sequence encodes CASSVAVVSTQYF.

With regard to this clonotype: This may stem from a read error, because a much larger clone lies one nucleotide away. This chain links TRBV10-3 with TRBJ2-5, with 12 bases fitting TRBD2. Looked up from germline, CDR1 is ENHRY and CDR2 is SYGVKD. This CDR3 has 15 amino acids. CDR3 region: CAISESRLAGEAQYF. The CDR3 nucleotides are TGTGCCATCAGTGAGTCGAGACTAGCGGGAGAGGCCCAGTACTTC.